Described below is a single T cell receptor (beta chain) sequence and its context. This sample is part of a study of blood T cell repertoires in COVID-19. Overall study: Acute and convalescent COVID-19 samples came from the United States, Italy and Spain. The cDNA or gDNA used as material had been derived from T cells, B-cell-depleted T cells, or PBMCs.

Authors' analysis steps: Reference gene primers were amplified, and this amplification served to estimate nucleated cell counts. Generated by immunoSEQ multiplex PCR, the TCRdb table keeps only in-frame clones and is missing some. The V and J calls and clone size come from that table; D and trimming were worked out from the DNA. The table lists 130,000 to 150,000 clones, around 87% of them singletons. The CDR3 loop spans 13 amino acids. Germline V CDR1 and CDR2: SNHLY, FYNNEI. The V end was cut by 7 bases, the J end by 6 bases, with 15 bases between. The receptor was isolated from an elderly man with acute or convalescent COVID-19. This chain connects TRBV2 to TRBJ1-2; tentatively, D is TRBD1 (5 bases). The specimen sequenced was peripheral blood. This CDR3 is CASTGVAGDGYTF. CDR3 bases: TGTGCCAGCACGGGTGTGGCGGGGGATGGCTACACCTTC.